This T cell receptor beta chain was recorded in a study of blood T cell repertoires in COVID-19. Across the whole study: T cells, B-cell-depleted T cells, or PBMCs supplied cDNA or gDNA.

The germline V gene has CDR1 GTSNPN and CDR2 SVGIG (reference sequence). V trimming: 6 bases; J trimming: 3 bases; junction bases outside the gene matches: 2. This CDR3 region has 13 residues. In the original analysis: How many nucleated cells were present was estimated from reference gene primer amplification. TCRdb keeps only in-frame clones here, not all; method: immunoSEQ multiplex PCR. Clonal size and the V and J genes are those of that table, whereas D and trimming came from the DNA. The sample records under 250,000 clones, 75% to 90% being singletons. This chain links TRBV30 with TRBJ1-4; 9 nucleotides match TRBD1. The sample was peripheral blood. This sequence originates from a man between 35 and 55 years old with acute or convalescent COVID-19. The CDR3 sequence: CACRTGANEKLFF. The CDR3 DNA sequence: TGTGCCTGCCGGACAGGGGCTAATGAAAAACTGTTTTTT.